This T cell receptor beta chain is from a study of T cells after yellow fever vaccination. Study in general: Fractions containing few cells were prepared with SMART-Seq v4 Ultra Low Input.

This clonotype was counted only a few times. What it binds is not known. Points from the study as a whole: Abundant clonotypes from the bulk population could get into FACS-sorted repertoires as contaminants. Across the CD4 and CD8 compartments, a small share of clonotypes was present in both.

Losses at the gene ends were 3 bases for V and 0 bases for J; bases not matched to a gene: 5. This CDR3 comprises 14 residues. Germline-derived CDR1 and CDR2 are DFQATT and SNEGSKA (reference sequence). They built TCR cDNA with 5'RACE template switching, a step that put in a universal primer site and UMIs. TCRdb called the 5' RACE reads again in MiXCR, with one record for every CDR3 protein. The table has fewer than 400,000 distinct CDR3 sequences, 6.2% seen once. The clonotype originates from a man aged 25 to 40 who received the YFV17D yellow fever vaccine. Source: PBMCs, taken 5 days after the yellow fever booster vaccination. The chain joins TRBV20-1 to TRBJ2-7; 7 nucleotides align to TRBD1. The CDR3: CSASAGTVSYEQYF. For the CDR3, the DNA is TGCAGTGCTAGCGCCGGGACAGTCTCCTACGAGCAGTACTTC.